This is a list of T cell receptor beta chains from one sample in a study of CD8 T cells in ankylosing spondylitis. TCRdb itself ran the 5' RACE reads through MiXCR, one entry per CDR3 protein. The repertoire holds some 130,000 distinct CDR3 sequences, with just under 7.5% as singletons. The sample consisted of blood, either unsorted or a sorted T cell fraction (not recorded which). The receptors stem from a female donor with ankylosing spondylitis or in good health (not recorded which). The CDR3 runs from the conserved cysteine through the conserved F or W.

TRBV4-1,CASSQYEGNYGYTF
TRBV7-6,CASSPGGRVRQFF
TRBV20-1,CSARPGLADLTDTQYF
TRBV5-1,CASSFPQRGDTQYF
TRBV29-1,CSALKQVTGELFF
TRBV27,CATRRAGSFTDTQYF
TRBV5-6,CASSLNNLLNTEAFF
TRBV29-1,CSVGAGNTEAFF
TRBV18,CASSPGQTYGYTF
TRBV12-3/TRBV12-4,CASSRDTRWEKLFF
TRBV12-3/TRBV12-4,CASSGVDRAGYGYTF
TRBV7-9,CASSLAGGVGYTF
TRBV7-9,CASSLVPRAFF
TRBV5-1,CASSPTSGAYEQYF
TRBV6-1,CASRPDRAYGYTF
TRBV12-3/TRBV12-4,CASSPGHRDEQFF
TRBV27,CASSLSPAGQGKEGYTF
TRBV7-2,CASSLSGEIPLHF
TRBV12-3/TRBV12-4,CASSVEDGETQYF
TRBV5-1,CASSLPVQGIQYF
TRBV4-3,CASSPTKGDEKLFF
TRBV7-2,CASSLARDRGEAFF
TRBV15,CATSDEPTGTEAFF
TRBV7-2,CASSFGQGNNQPQHF
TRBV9,CASSPDVRTDVGYGYTF
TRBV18,CASSPPVRSRGPGELFF
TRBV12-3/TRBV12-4,CASTRTRSETQYF
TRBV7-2,CASSPQNRGPRDTQYF
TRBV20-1,CSATGTVNTEAFF
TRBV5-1,CASSPGQPLDGYTF
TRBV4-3,CASSSPGGANTGELFF
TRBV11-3,CASSQTGTDKAFF
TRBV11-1,CASSLGTADTQYF
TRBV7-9,CASSLGASGANVLTF
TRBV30,CAWSGWQGMVSNQPQHF
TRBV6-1,CASKADRLGNQPQHF
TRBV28,CASSLGGQGATEAFF
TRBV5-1,CASSLVSPRGVGELFF